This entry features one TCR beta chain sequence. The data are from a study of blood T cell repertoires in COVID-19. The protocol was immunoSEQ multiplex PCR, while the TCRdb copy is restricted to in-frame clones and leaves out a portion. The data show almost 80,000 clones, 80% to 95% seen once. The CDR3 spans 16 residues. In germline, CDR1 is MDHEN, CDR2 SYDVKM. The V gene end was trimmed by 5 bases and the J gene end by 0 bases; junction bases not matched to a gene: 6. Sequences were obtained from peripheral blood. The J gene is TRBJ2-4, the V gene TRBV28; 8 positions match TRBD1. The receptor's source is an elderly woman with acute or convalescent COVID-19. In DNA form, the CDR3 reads TGTGCCAGCAGTCTGACAGGGGTTCTAGCCAAAAACATTCAGTACTTC. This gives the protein CASSLTGVLAKNIQYF.